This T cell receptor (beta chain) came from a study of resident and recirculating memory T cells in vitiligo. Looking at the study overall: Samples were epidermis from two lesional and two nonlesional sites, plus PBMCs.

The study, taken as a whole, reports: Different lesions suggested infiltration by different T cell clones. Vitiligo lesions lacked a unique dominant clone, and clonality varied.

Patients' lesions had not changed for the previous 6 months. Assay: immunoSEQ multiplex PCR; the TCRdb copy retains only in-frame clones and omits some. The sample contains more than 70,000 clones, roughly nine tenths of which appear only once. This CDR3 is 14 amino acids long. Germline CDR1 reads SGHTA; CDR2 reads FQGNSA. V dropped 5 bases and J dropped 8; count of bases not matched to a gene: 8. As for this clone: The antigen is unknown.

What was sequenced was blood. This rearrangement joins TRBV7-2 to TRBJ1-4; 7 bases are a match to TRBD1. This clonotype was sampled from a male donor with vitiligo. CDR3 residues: CASSPRRGGEKLFF. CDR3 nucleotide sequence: TGTGCCAGCAGCCCACGAAGAGGGGGCGAAAAACTGTTTTTT.